The entry that follows covers one T cell receptor beta chain sequence. Its cognate antigen is unknown. This CDR3 has 19 amino acids. Germline V CDR1 and CDR2: DFQATT, SNEGSKA (reference sequence). Trimming left V 2 bases short and J 0 bases short, with 26 bases between. A universal primer site arose from template switching, and cDNA bore unique molecular identifiers. A single record per CDR3 protein comes from TCRdb applying MiXCR to the 5' RACE reads. This sample has about 570,000 distinct CDR3 sequences, with roughly 9.9% found just once. This specimen comes from a study of identical twins. Study outcomes and limitations: Cross-sectional statistics underpinned the conclusions; the same donors were not followed.

These data were also filed under a second study, of yellow fever vaccine responses in identical twins.

The chain employs TRBV20-1 and TRBJ2-7, with D possibly being TRBD1 (5 bases). This clonotype originated in a woman under 30 in good health. Sequenced: PBMCs. The CDR3 nucleotides read TGCAGTGCTAGACTCACCAGCGCGGACACGATCCAAGGCTCCTACGAGCAGTACTTC. Translating it yields CSARLTSADTIQGSYEQYF.